This T cell receptor (beta chain) is from a study of PD-1 blockade in classical Hodgkin lymphoma (dated by TCRdb to the early 2020s). A note on the overall study: Nivolumab dosing was 3 mg/kg intravenously every 2 weeks, continuing until either disease progression or unacceptable toxicity. The study used CyTOF and TCR beta sequencing to define a peripheral blood immune signature of response to PD-1 blockade in classical Hodgkin lymphoma. What the authors observed across the whole study: By C4D1, a significant rise was seen in CD4+ TCR diversity but not in CD8+ TCR diversity (p=0.0027 vs p=0.16), and the rise was most apparent among complete responders (p=0.02). Only a single clinical trial cohort was studied, and what caused the repertoire differences, possibly disease activity or prior therapy, remained undefined. Trial patients with a complete response had baseline diversity similar to that of newly diagnosed patients, while partial responders and progressors had significantly lower diversity. Newly diagnosed patients were reported to have lower baseline TCR diversity than healthy donors, and relapsed/refractory patients were reported to have lower baseline TCR diversity still. Lower diversity was observed in patients in whom nivolumab was started less than 1 year after ASCT, and these patients were excluded from later analyses so that confounding by immune reconstitution would be avoided.

As for this clone: Its cognate antigen has yet to be identified. Base qualities are not at hand, and no much larger clone is one base apart.

The germline V gene encodes CDR1 MDHEN and CDR2 SYDVKM. The CDR3 spans 14 residues, from the cysteine through the phenylalanine. CDR3 DNA only is kept here, 42 bases in frame from base 1. For this chain, trimming is 6 bases at the V end and 6 bases at the J end, and the number of junction bases without a gene match is 11. The time point label here, explained by the study, means: cycle 1 day 1 (C1D1), immediately before nivolumab initiation. Relapse after autologous stem cell transplantation had occurred in all trial patients, and cohorts A, B and C were distinguished by prior brentuximab vedotin exposure. A total of 56 patients with relapsed/refractory classical Hodgkin lymphoma made up the trial cohort, and each patient's best overall response was complete response, partial response or progressive disease. Trial patients were treated with single-agent nivolumab in the multi-cohort phase II CheckMate 205 trial. An independent review committee assessed best overall response using the 2007 International Working Group response criteria. Trial PBMCs were collected just before the start of nivolumab (C1D1) and during therapy at cycle 2 day 1 and cycle 4 day 1. Peripheral blood was collected in 8 mL Vacutainer Cell Preparation Tubes, from which PBMCs were isolated by centrifugation and then cryopreserved.

The Qiagen DNeasy kit was used to extract genomic DNA both from unsorted PBMCs and from the negatively selected CD4+ and CD8+ fractions. TCR beta CDR3 regions were amplified by immunoSEQ multiplex PCR using primers annealing to V and J segments. A synthetic immune receptor repertoire was used to minimize amplification bias, and any residual bias was removed computationally once sequencing was done. The source study handled its data this way. Custom Python scripts were used to quantify repertoire diversity as the Shannon entropy index. Unsorted, CD4+ and CD8+ repertoires were examined separately, except in combined analyses, for which CD4+ and CD8+ sequences were merged in silico. Clonal expansion was defined as at least a 2-fold frequency increase after treatment relative to C1D1, with a pseudocount of 0.5 for undetected baseline clones. Clones with 0 or 1 copy at C1D1 were defined as singleton clones, while clones with 2 or more copies were defined as non-singleton clones. By matching protein sequences in sorted samples from the same patient, clones expanded in unsorted samples were annotated as CD4+, CD8+ or unknown. Diversity changes from C1D1 to C4D1 were tested in paired samples using Wilcoxon tests. What TCRdb holds here is the immuneACCESS table cut down to in-frame rearrangements. Part of the clones is not present; checked against another copy, under half of the missing clones reflect an unresolved V gene, and the others are unexplained. V and J calls plus clone size are reproduced from that table; the DNA served to infer D and trimming. Recorded for this sample are around 30,000 clones; around 82% of them occurred a single time. Approximately 32% of the sample is held by the ten biggest clonotypes.

The V and J genes are TRBV28 and TRBJ2-7, with 7 bases in between that match TRBD1. This sequence was found in a human donor with classical Hodgkin lymphoma. Specimen: peripheral blood mononuclear cells (PBMCs), collected at baseline. The base sequence is TGTGCCAGCAGCCCGGGTCAGGGGGTGTCCGAGCAGTACTTC. Translated, this is CASSPGQGVSEQYF.